Listed below are T cell receptor beta chains from one sample, sequenced in a study of shared clonotypes between healthy human individuals. Assay: immunoSEQ multiplex PCR; the TCRdb copy retains only in-frame clones and omits some. The data show hundreds of thousands of clones, with 90% to 96% seen just once and 0.05% to 0.07% held by the top ten. Sequencing used naive CD4+ T cells sorted from blood. These receptors were taken from a woman aged 25 to 39 in good health. CDR3s include the opening cysteine and the closing phenylalanine or tryptophan. Each record gives: clone size, V gene, J gene, D gene, CDR3 DNA, CDR3 protein. The D gene is left open where the match is weak. Not every row has a clone size; where given, it reads once, few, many or a size class.

.,TRBV19,TRBJ2-5,TRBD1,TGTGCCAGTAGTATCCTTGGACAGGGACAAGAGACCCAGTACTTC,CASSILGQGQETQYF
.,TRBV6-1,TRBJ1-5,.,TGTGCCAGCAGTGAACAGGGGCCGAGCAATCAGCCCCAGCATTTT,CASSEQGPSNQPQHF
.,TRBV7-9,TRBJ2-7,.,TGTGCCAGCAGCTTAGCAGCAGGGGTTGTGTACGAGCAGTACTTC,CASSLAAGVVYEQYF
.,TRBV18,TRBJ2-7,TRBD1,TGTGCCAGCTCATCCCTGGGACAGACAACCTACGAGCAGTACTTC,CASSSLGQTTYEQYF
.,TRBV27,TRBJ1-5,.,TGTGCCAGCAGTCGAGATACAGGGAGCAATCAGCCCCAGCATTTT,CASSRDTGSNQPQHF
.,TRBV11-2,TRBJ2-3,.,TGTGCCAGCAGCCCGAATATGGGTACTAGCACAGATACGCAGTATTTT,CASSPNMGTSTDTQYF
.,TRBV27,TRBJ2-5,TRBD1,TGTGCCAGCAGTAACTCGGTGGACAGGGCCAAGACCCAGTACTTC,CASSNSVDRAKTQYF
.,TRBV11-2,TRBJ1-1,.,TGTGCCAGCACCCGGCAAATGCCGGGCACTGAAGCTTTCTTT,CASTRQMPGTEAFF
.,TRBV2,TRBJ2-3,.,TGTGCCAGCAACGAGCGGCTTTCCACAGATACGCAGTATTTT,CASNERLSTDTQYF
.,TRBV27,TRBJ2-1,.,TGTGCCAGCAGTCTTTCGGGCGGCGGGGTTATGCGGGTCGTGCAGTTCTTC,CASSLSGGGVMRVVQFF
.,TRBV15,TRBJ2-3,TRBD1,TGTGCCACCAGCAGTTACCCGGGACAGCGCACAGATACGCAGTATTTT,CATSSYPGQRTDTQYF
.,TRBV30,TRBJ2-7,.,TGTGCCTGGAAACGGGACGGTCCCTACGAGCAGTACTTC,CAWKRDGPYEQYF
.,TRBV6-1,TRBJ1-2,.,TGTGCCAGCAGTGTCAGGGGCAGGGGCTACACCTTC,CASSVRGRGYTF
.,TRBV18,TRBJ1-1,TRBD1,TGTGCCAGCTCACCAACAGGGGTTATGAACACTGAAGCTTTCTTT,CASSPTGVMNTEAFF
.,TRBV10-3,TRBJ2-1,.,TGTGCCATCAGTGAGTCGCCTCGGCCAAGCTCCTACAATGAGCAGTTCTTC,CAISESPRPSSYNEQFF
few,TRBV10-1,TRBJ1-3,.,TGCGCCAGCAGTGATAACACCGGAAACACCATATATTTT,CASSDNTGNTIYF
.,TRBV2,TRBJ2-4,TRBD1,TGTGCCAGCAGTGAGGGGGGGACAGGGCGAAAAAACATTCAGTACTTC,CASSEGGTGRKNIQYF
.,TRBV7-9,TRBJ2-1,.,TGTGCCAGCAGCTTAGGTAGTGGGGGCTACAATGAGCAGTTCTTC,CASSLGSGGYNEQFF
.,TRBV28,TRBJ1-1,TRBD1,TGTGCCAGCACAGAGACAGGGAAGAACACTGAAGCTTTCTTT,CASTETGKNTEAFF
.,TRBV19,TRBJ2-3,TRBD2,TGTGCCAGTAGGACTAGCGGGACAGATACGCAGTATTTT,CASRTSGTDTQYF
.,TRBV5-1,TRBJ2-3,.,TGCGCCAGCAGCCTGTACAGGGAAGCAGATACGCAGTATTTT,CASSLYREADTQYF
.,TRBV7-9,TRBJ1-1,.,TGTGCCAGCAGCCAAGGGGGGCTGAACACTGAAGCTTTCTTT,CASSQGGLNTEAFF
.,TRBV10-3,TRBJ1-3,.,TGTGCCACAGCCTTGTCCGGAAACACCATATATTTT,CATALSGNTIYF
.,TRBV10-3,TRBJ1-3,TRBD1,TGTGCCATCAGCCAGGGGGATGGAAACACCATATATTTT,CAISQGDGNTIYF
.,TRBV5-4,TRBJ2-1,TRBD2,TGTGCCAGCAGCACACCCGGGGGGACCCTAGGGCAATGGCCCCAGTTCTTC,CASSTPGGTLGQWPQFF